This T cell receptor (beta chain) was sequenced in a study of blood T cell repertoires in COVID-19. The table came from immunoSEQ multiplex PCR; TCRdb's copy has only in-frame clones and leaves some out. The table records over 130,000 clones, about 85% of them present only once. There are 17 residues in the CDR3. J gave up 4 bases and V 1 base, and 7 bases lay outside the gene matches. Germline V gives CDR1 KGHSH, CDR2 LQKENI. The rearrangement uses TRBV18 and TRBJ2-2; 9 bases are a match to TRBD1. The sequenced sample was peripheral blood. The receptor was isolated from a woman aged 55-70 years with active or convalescent COVID-19. The DNA of the CDR3 is TGTGCCAGCTCACCACTAATGGACAGGGGATCCACCGGGGAGCTGTTTTTT. This codes for CASSPLMDRGSTGELFF.